This T cell receptor (beta chain) comes out of a study of beta chain features in type 1 diabetes. Study findings and constraints: Across all four CD4+ subsets, people with type 1 diabetes showed modestly shorter TCRB CDR3s.

Germline V gene data show CDR1 as SGDLS and CDR2 as YYNGEE. Trimming removed 0 bases at V and 5 bases at J, with 12 bases between. This CDR3 spans 15 amino acids. This clone was picked up a small number of times. Its antigen is unidentified. Sorting with CD45RO/CCR7/CD25/CD127/CD95/CD27 yielded naive, central memory, regulatory and stem-like memory CD4+ cells. The whole isolated RNA underwent reverse transcription, so sequencing captured expressed TCRB transcripts. Sequenced by immunoSEQ multiplex PCR; TCRdb stores in-frame clones only, minus some. This sample has about 710,000 clones; around 15% occur once, and the top ten carry 0.04%.

Sequencing was performed on naive CD4+ T cells from blood. This TCR came from a man younger than 35 with type 1 diabetes. This sequence joins TRBV9 and TRBJ1-5, with D possibly TRBD1 on 5 matching bases. The CDR3 coding sequence is TGTGCCAGCAGCGTAGTTAGAGGGACTCATCAGCCCCAGCATTTT. This gives the protein CASSVVRGTHQPQHF.